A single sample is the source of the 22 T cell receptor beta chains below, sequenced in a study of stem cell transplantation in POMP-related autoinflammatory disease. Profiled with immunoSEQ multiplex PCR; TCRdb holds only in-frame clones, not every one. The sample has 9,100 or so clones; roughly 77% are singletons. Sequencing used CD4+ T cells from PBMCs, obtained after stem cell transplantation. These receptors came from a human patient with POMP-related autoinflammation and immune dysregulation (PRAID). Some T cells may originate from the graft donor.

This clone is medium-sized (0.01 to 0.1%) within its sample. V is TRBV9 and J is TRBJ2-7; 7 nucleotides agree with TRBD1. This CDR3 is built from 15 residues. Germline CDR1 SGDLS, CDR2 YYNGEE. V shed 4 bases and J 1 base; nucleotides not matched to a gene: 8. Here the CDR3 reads CASSPQTGKSYEQYF. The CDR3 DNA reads TGTGCCAGCAGCCCCCAGACAGGGAAATCCTACGAGCAGTACTTC.

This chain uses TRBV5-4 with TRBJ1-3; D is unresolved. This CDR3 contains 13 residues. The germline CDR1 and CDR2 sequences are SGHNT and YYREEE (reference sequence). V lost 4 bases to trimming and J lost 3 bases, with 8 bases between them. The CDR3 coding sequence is TGTGCCAGCAGCCCTCTCTATGGAAACACCATATATTTT. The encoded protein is CASSPLYGNTIYF.

CDR3 sequence (DNA): TGCAGCGCCCTAGTGGGTTGGTCCTACAATGAGCAGTTCTTC. This gives the protein CSALVGWSYNEQFF. This sequence joins TRBV29-1 and TRBJ2-1; unclear D gene. Germline V gives CDR1 SQVTM, CDR2 ANQGSEA. This CDR3 is built from 14 residues. The V and J ends lost 7 bases and 1 base respectively, with 14 bases between them.

The DNA of the CDR3 is TGTGCCAGCAGCCATTGGACGGGGCCCAGGGAGCAGTTCTTC. Translating it yields CASSHWTGPREQFF. The chain employs TRBV3-1 (or the pseudogene TRBV3-2) and TRBJ2-1, with D perhaps matching TRBD1 or TRBD2 (5 bases each). The CDR3 loop spans 14 amino acids. Germline CDR1 reads LGHDT; CDR2 reads YNNKEL (reference sequence). Trimming took off 3 bases at V and 10 bases at J, with 16 bases between the two ends.

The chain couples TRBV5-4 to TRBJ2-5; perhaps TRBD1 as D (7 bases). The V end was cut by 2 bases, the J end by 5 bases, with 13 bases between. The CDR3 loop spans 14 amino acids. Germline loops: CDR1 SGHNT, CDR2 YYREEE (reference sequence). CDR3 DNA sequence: TGTGCCAGCAGCTTCAGGGGGGTAGAGGAGACCCAGTACTTC. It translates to CASSFRGVEETQYF.

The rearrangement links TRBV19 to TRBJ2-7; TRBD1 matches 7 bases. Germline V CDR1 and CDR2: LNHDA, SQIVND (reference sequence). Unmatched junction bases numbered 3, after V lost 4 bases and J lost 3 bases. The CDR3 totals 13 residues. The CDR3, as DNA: TGTGCCAGTAGTACGGGACAGAGCTACGAGCAGTACTTC. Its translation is CASSTGQSYEQYF. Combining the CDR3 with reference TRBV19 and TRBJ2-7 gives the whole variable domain DGGITQSPKYLFRKEGQNVTLSCEQNLNHDAMYWYRQDPGQGLRLIYYSQIVNDFQKGDIAEGYSVSREKKESFPLTVTSAQKNPTAFYLCASSTGQSYEQYFGPGTRLTVT.

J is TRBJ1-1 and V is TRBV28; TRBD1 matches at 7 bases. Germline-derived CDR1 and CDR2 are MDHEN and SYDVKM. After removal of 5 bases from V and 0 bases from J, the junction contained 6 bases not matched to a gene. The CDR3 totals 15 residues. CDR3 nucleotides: TGTGCCAGCAGTCCCCCGGACAGGCTGAACACTGAAGCTTTCTTT. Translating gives CASSPPDRLNTEAFF. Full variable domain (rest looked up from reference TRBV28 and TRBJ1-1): DVKVTQSSRYLVKRTGEKVFLECVQDMDHENMFWYRQDPGLGLRLIYFSYDVKMKEKGDIPEGYSVSREKKERFSLILESASTNQTSMYLCASSPPDRLNTEAFFGQGTRLTVV.

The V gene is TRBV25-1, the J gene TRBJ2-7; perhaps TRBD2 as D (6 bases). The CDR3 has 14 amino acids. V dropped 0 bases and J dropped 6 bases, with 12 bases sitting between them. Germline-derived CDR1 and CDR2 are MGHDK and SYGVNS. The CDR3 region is CASSEYARGGEQYF. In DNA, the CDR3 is TGTGCCAGCAGTGAATATGCGCGGGGCGGCGAGCAGTACTTC.

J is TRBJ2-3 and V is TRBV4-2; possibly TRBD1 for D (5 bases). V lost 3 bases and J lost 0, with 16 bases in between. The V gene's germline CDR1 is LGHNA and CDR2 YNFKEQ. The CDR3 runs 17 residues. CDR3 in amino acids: CASSHFSGAESTDTQYF. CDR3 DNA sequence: TGTGCCAGCAGCCACTTCTCTGGGGCGGAAAGCACAGATACGCAGTATTTT.

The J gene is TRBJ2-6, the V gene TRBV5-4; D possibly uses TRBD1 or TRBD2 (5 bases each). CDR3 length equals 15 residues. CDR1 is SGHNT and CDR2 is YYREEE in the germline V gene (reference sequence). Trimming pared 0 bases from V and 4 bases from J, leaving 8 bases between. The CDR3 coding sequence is TGTGCCAGCAGCTTGGGAGGGGCCGGGGCCAACGTCCTGACTTTC. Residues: CASSLGGAGANVLTF.

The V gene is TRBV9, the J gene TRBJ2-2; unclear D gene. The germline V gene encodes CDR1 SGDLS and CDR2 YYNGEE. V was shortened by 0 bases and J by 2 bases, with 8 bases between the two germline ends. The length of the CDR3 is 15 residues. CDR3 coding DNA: TGTGCCAGCAGCGTAGGTGGGGTAAACACCGGGGAGCTGTTTTTT. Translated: CASSVGGVNTGELFF.

This CDR3 is CASQNLAGGTGELFF. CDR3 nucleotide sequence: TGTGCCAGCCAGAACCTAGCGGGAGGGACCGGGGAGCTGTTTTTT. The rearrangement joins TRBV28 to TRBJ2-2; 12 bases line up with TRBD2. The CDR3 totals 15 residues. CDR1 MDHEN and CDR2 SYDVKM come from the germline V gene. J gave up 5 bases and V 8 bases, and 6 bases lay outside the gene matches.

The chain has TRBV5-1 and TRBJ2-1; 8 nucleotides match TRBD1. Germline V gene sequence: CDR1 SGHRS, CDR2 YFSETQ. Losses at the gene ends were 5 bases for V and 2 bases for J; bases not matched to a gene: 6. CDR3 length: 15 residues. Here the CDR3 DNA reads TGCGCCAGCAGGAGGACAGGGATCGCCTACAATGAGCAGTTCTTC. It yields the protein CASRRTGIAYNEQFF. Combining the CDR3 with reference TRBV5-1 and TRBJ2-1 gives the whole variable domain KAGVTQTPRYLIKTRGQQVTLSCSPISGHRSVSWYQQTPGQGLQFLFEYFSETQRNKGNFPGRFSGRQFSNSRSEMNVSTLELGDSALYLCASRRTGIAYNEQFFGPGTRLTVL.

The CDR3: CASSPLAGRDNEQFF. The CDR3 DNA reads TGTGCCAGCAGCCCACTAGCGGGTAGGGACAATGAGCAGTTCTTC. V usage is TRBV11-2 and J usage is TRBJ2-1; 9 bases fit TRBD2. V gave up 5 bases and J gave up 5 bases; unmatched junction bases: 7. The CDR3 has 15 residues. Per the germline V gene, CDR1 is SGHAT and CDR2 is FQNNGV.

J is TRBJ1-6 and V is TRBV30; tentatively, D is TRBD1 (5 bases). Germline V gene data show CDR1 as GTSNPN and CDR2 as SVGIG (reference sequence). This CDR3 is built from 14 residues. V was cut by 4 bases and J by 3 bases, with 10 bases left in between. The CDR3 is CAWTGHNYNSPLHF. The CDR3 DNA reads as TGTGCCTGGACTGGACATAACTATAATTCACCCCTCCACTTT.

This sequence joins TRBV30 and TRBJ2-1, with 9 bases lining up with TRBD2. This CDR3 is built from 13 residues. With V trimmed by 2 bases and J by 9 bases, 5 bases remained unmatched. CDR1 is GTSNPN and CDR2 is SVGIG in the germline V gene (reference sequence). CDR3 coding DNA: TGTGCCTGGAGTTTAGCGGGAGTGGTTGAGCAGTTCTTC. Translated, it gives CAWSLAGVVEQFF.

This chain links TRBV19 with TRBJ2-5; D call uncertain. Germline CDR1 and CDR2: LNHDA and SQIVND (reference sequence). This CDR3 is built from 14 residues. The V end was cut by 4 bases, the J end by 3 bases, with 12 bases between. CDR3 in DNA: TGTGCCAGTAGTAACCAAGTAGCAGAAGAGACCCAGTACTTC. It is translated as CASSNQVAEETQYF.

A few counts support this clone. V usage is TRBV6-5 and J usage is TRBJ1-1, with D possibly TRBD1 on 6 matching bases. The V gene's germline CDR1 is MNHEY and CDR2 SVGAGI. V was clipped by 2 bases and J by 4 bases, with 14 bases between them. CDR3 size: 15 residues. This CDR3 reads CASSYGGGASTEAFF. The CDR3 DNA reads TGTGCCAGCAGTTACGGTGGGGGGGCGAGCACTGAAGCTTTCTTT.

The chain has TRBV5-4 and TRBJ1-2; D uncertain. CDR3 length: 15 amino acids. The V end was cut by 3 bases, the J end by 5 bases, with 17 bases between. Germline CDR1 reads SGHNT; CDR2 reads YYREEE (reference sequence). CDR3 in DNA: TGTGCCAGCAGCTCGACTGGAGGTCTGCTTTATGGCTACACCTTC. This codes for CASSSTGGLLYGYTF.

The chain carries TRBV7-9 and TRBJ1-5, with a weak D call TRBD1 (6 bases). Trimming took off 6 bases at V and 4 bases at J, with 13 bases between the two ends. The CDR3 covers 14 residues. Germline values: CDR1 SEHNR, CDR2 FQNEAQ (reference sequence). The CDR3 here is CASSLGGGNQPQHF. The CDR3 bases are TGTGCCAGCAGTCTAGGGGGGGGAAATCAGCCCCAGCATTTT.

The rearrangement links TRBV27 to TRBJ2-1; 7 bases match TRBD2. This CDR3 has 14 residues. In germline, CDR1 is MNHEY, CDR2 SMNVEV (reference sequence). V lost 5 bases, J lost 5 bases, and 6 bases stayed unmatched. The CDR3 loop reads CASSLLGGNNEQFF. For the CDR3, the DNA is TGTGCCAGCAGTCTACTCGGGGGGAACAATGAGCAGTTCTTC.

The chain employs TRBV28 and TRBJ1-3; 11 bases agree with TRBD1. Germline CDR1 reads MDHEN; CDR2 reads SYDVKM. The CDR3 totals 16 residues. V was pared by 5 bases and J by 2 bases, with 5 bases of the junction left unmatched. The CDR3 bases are TGTGCCAGCAGTCGGGACAGGGGGTTGGCTGGAAACACCATATATTTT. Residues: CASSRDRGLAGNTIYF.